Listed below are T cell receptor beta chains from one sample, sequenced in a study of human T cells and chemical hapten exposure. In TCRdb, the RACE reads were re-called with MiXCR into one record per CDR3 protein. The repertoire includes more than 30,000 distinct CDR3 sequences, roughly 6.4% of them detected once, and around 8.4% sits in the top ten. The sample consisted of whole blood, taken in connection with sensitization to the hapten diphenylcyclopropenone (DPC). Receptors originate from a woman aged 25-40 years with alopecia areata. Some clones in this sample may be carry-over from other donors' samples. The CDR3 runs from the conserved cysteine through the conserved F or W. The D gene is left open where the match is weak. Not every row has a clone size; where given, it reads once, few, many or a size class.

TRBV12-3/TRBV12-4	many	TRBJ1-2	.	TGTGCCAGCAGCTCTAATCCGGGACGGAGGCTCGGGGGCTACACCTTC	CASSSNPGRRLGGYTF
TRBV29-1	few	TRBJ2-3	.	TGCAGCGTTGGGTTTGGCTCGGATACGCAGTATTTT	CSVGFGSDTQYF
TRBV2	many	TRBJ1-4	.	TGTGCCAGCATGGTGTCAGGGTCCGAAAAACTGTTTTTT	CASMVSGSEKLFF
TRBV5-1	many	TRBJ1-1	.	TGCGCCAGCAGCTTGGCTCTGCCTAACACTGAAGCTTTCTTT	CASSLALPNTEAFF
TRBV14	few	TRBJ1-6	.	TGTGCCAGCAGCTCCGGGACTCAATCACCCCTCCACTTT	CASSSGTQSPLHF
TRBV3-1	few	TRBJ1-5	TRBD1	TGTGCCAGCAGCGCTCCCGGGACAGGGCTCAATCAGCCCCAGCATTTT	CASSAPGTGLNQPQHF
TRBV2	.	TRBJ1-5	.	TGTGCCAGCAGCCGCGGGACACCAAATCAGCCCCAGCATTTT	CASSRGTPNQPQHF
TRBV4-1	.	TRBJ2-1	.	TGCGCCAGCAGCCAAGGACTCAGGACACCCAGGGGCAATGAGCAGTTCTTC	CASSQGLRTPRGNEQFF
TRBV11-2	many	TRBJ2-3	TRBD2	TGTGCCAGCAGGGACCGGACTAGCGCGACAGATACGCAGTATTTT	CASRDRTSATDTQYF
TRBV5-1	.	TRBJ1-1	.	TGCGCCAGCAGCCCAGATTTGGACCGAAACACTGAAGCTTTCTTT	CASSPDLDRNTEAFF
TRBV4-2	.	TRBJ2-7	TRBD1	TGTGCCAGCAGCCCATCAGGACAGGCCTACGAGCAGTACTTC	CASSPSGQAYEQYF
TRBV2	.	TRBJ1-4	.	TGTGCCAGCCTACTCGGTAGGGCGGCTGAAAAACTGTTTTTT	CASLLGRAAEKLFF
TRBV7-2	many	TRBJ1-5	.	TGTGCCAGCAGCCCACAGGCAGATAGCAATCAGCCCCAGCATTTT	CASSPQADSNQPQHF
TRBV6-2/TRBV6-3	many	TRBJ2-3	TRBD2	TGTGCCAGCAGTTACGGGGGACTAGCAAGAGATACGCAGTATTTT	CASSYGGLARDTQYF